Detailed here is one T cell receptor beta chain. The method was immunoSEQ multiplex PCR; TCRdb's version includes in-frame clones alone and lacks a portion of them. This sample carries 200,000 or so clones, about 94% of them seen once, and the ten largest clones take about 9.3%. This record comes from a study of T cell responses to AZD1222 COVID-19 vaccine. The CDR3 extends over 11 amino acids. Germline-derived CDR1 and CDR2 are LNHDA and SQIVND (reference sequence). V dropped 10 bases and J dropped 0 bases, with 4 bases sitting between them. Sequences were derived from peripheral blood, sampled on day 0 of AZD1222 vaccination. This TCR was sampled from an adult in good health. This chain links TRBV19 with TRBJ1-3; D remains ambiguous. CDR3 DNA: TGTGCCACAGGCTCTGGAAACACCATATATTTT. Translated, it gives CATGSGNTIYF. Using reference TRBV19 and TRBJ1-3 for the parts outside the CDR3, the full variable domain is DGGITQSPKYLFRKEGQNVTLSCEQNLNHDAMYWYRQDPGQGLRLIYYSQIVNDFQKGDIAEGYSVSREKKESFPLTVTSAQKNPTAFYLCATGSGNTIYFGEGSWLTVV.